What follows are 5 T cell receptor beta chains derived from one specimen sequenced in a study of Ad26.COV2.S vaccination and SARS-CoV-2 variants. Only in-frame clones appear in the TCRdb table, and some are missing; sequencing was by immunoSEQ multiplex PCR. The repertoire includes approximately 400,000 clones, about 92% of them detected once, and roughly 3.9% sits in the top ten. Specimen: peripheral blood, collected after recovery from COVID-19. The receptors originated from a human donor who had recovered from COVID-19.

V usage is TRBV6-6 and J usage is TRBJ1-6; D is unresolved. Germline CDR1 reads MNHNY; CDR2 reads SVGAGI (reference sequence). The CDR3 is made up of 14 amino acids. V shed 3 bases and J shed 5 bases, with 8 bases lying between them. The CDR3 here is CASSYGQDNSPLHF. The DNA for the CDR3 is TGTGCCAGCAGTTATGGGCAGGATAATTCACCCCTCCACTTT.

CDR3 in amino acids: CASSQGSGGSEAFF. The CDR3 DNA reads as TGTGCCAGCAGCCAAGGGTCGGGGGGGTCTGAAGCTTTCTTT. The rearrangement joins TRBV3-1 (or the pseudogene TRBV3-2) to TRBJ1-1; perhaps TRBD1 as D (5 bases). The CDR3 runs 14 residues. V was shortened by 1 base and J by 6 bases, with 12 bases between the two germline ends. Germline assignment: CDR1 LGHDT and CDR2 YNNKEL (reference sequence).

In its sample, this clone was seen once. V and J are TRBV4-2 and TRBJ2-7; possibly TRBD2 for D (5 bases). The CDR3 covers 12 residues. V was shortened by 3 bases and J by 6 bases, with 9 bases between the two germline ends. The germline V gene has CDR1 LGHNA and CDR2 YNFKEQ. The CDR3 bases are TGTGCCAGCAGCCAGGTTGGAGGCGAGCAGTACTTC. It encodes CASSQVGGEQYF.

This sequence joins TRBV11-2 and TRBJ2-1, with TRBD2 matching 7 bases. J lost 5 bases, V lost 5 bases, and 9 bases had no gene match. In germline, CDR1 is SGHAT, CDR2 FQNNGV. The length of the CDR3 is 15 residues. The CDR3 spells CASSPTSGVHNEQFF. CDR3 DNA: TGTGCCAGCAGCCCAACAAGCGGGGTTCACAATGAGCAGTTCTTC.

The chain recombines TRBV13 with TRBJ2-1, with D possibly matching TRBD2 (6 bases). Germline V gives CDR1 PRHDT, CDR2 FYEKMQ (reference sequence). Trimming cost V 5 bases and J 11 bases, with 16 bases left between them. The CDR3 loop spans 13 amino acids. CDR3 bases: TGTGCCAGCAGCGCCCAGCCGGGGGACCAGCAGTTCTTC. Amino acids: CASSAQPGDQQFF.